These T cell receptor beta chains were read from a single sample in a study of chemoradiotherapy in HPV16-positive cancers. TCRdb's copy holds only in-frame clones and misses some; the assay was immunoSEQ multiplex PCR. Of about 32,000 clones listed, about 82% are singletons. Source: blood, taken from a patient who underwent chemoradiotherapy. These receptor sequences come from a human donor with HPV-associated anogenital cancer. CDR3s include the opening cysteine and the closing phenylalanine or tryptophan. The D gene is left open where the match is weak. The listing skips clone size in some rows; elsewhere it reads once, few, many or a size class.

TRBJ1-3 | NA | TRBV6-5 | NA | CASSYTQQAGNTIYF | TGTGCCAGCAGTTACACTCAGCAGGCTGGAAACACCATATATTTT
TRBJ2-6 | NA | TRBV10-3 | once | CAISEVLGGGAGANVLTF | TGTGCCATCAGTGAGGTGCTAGGGGGGGGCGCTGGGGCCAACGTCCTGACTTTC
TRBJ2-1 | NA | TRBV18 | few | CASSPDQESYNEQFF | TGTGCCAGCTCACCAGACCAGGAAAGCTACAATGAGCAGTTCTTC
TRBJ1-2 | NA | TRBV7-8 | NA | CASSSIDSYGYTF | TGTGCCAGCAGCTCAATCGACAGCTATGGCTACACCTTC
TRBJ2-1 | NA | TRBV7-2 | NA | CASSLDTYNEQFF | TGTGCCAGCAGCCTGGACACCTACAATGAGCAGTTCTTC
TRBJ1-5 | TRBD1 | TRBV19 | few | CASKVQMTGDNQPQHF | TGTGCCAGTAAGGTTCAGATGACAGGGGACAATCAGCCCCAGCATTTT
TRBJ1-6 | NA | TRBV5-6 | NA | CASSPGSQGGSRAPLHF | TGTGCCAGCAGCCCGGGGTCTCAGGGCGGTTCTCGGGCACCCCTCCACTTT
TRBJ2-7 | NA | TRBV25-1 | NA | CASSDSRNSGLRREQYF | TGTGCCAGCAGTGATTCTAGGAATTCGGGGCTACGCCGCGAGCAGTACTTC
TRBJ1-3 | TRBD1 | TRBV5-6 | NA | CASRQTGRSGNTIYF | TGTGCCAGCAGACAGACAGGGAGGTCTGGAAACACCATATATTTT
TRBJ2-7 | TRBD1 | TRBV5-6 | NA | CASSAPGQGPREQYF | TGTGCCAGCAGTGCACCGGGACAGGGGCCACGGGAGCAGTACTTC
TRBJ2-2 | NA | TRBV19 | NA | CASRLTTAPNTGELFF | TGTGCCAGCAGATTAACGACGGCCCCGAACACCGGGGAGCTGTTTTTT
TRBJ1-2 | NA | TRBV7-8 | NA | CASSLVHGRPNYGYTF | TGTGCCAGCAGCTTAGTGCACGGGAGACCTAACTATGGCTACACCTTC
TRBJ2-1 | NA | TRBV9 | NA | CASSVGHAGQGRNEQFF | TGTGCCAGCAGCGTAGGACATGCGGGGCAGGGGCGGAATGAGCAGTTCTTC
TRBJ1-6 | NA | TRBV6-4 | NA | CASGEAWDSPLHF | TGTGCCAGCGGCGAGGCTTGGGATTCACCCCTCCACTTT
TRBJ2-7 | NA | TRBV7-2 | NA | CASSLTTYEQYF | TGTGCCAGCAGCCTGACGACCTACGAGCAGTACTTC
TRBJ2-3 | NA | TRBV7-2 | NA | CASSPGGDTQYF | TGTGCCAGCAGCCCCGGAGGAGATACGCAGTATTTT
TRBJ2-3 | NA | TRBV9 | NA | CASSHRLDTQYF | TGTGCCAGCAGCCACCGTCTGGATACGCAGTATTTT
TRBJ1-4 | NA | TRBV6-1 | NA | CASSPGRLNEKLFF | TGTGCCAGCAGTCCGGGACGGCTAAATGAAAAACTGTTTTTT
TRBJ2-3 | NA | TRBV11-2 | NA | CASTPAWSYSTDTQYF | TGTGCCAGCACCCCGGCTTGGAGTTATAGCACAGATACGCAGTATTTT
TRBJ2-7 | TRBD2 | TRBV11-2 | NA | CASSLVPGGPRNEQYF | TGTGCCAGCAGCTTAGTACCGGGGGGGCCGAGGAACGAGCAGTACTTC
TRBJ2-7 | TRBD1 | TRBV9 | NA | CASSVGTGTYEQYF | TGTGCCAGCAGCGTAGGGACAGGGACCTACGAGCAGTACTTC
TRBJ1-6 | NA | TRBV5-6 | NA | CASSYQQGGNSPLHF | TGTGCCAGCAGCTACCAACAGGGTGGAAATTCACCCCTCCACTTT
TRBJ1-1 | NA | TRBV9 | medium-sized | CASSVGPKSGMNTEAFF | TGTGCCAGCAGCGTAGGTCCCAAGTCCGGGATGAACACTGAAGCTTTCTTT
TRBJ2-7 | NA | TRBV7-9 | NA | CASNLQGNEQYF | TGTGCCAGCAACCTCCAGGGTAACGAGCAGTACTTC
TRBJ2-1 | TRBD2 | TRBV11-1 | NA | CASSPSSGGAYNEQFF | TGTGCCAGCAGCCCATCTAGCGGGGGCGCCTACAATGAGCAGTTCTTC
TRBJ2-1 | NA | TRBV5-4 | NA | CASSLALLAGNEQFF | TGTGCCAGCAGCTTGGCCTTGCTAGCAGGCAATGAGCAGTTCTTC
TRBJ2-5 | NA | TRBV7-9 | NA | CASSPPLAGVETQYF | TGTGCCAGCAGCCCGCCCTTGGCAGGCGTGGAGACCCAGTACTTC
TRBJ2-1 | NA | TRBV7-9 | few | CASSLVEGVTYNEQFF | TGTGCCAGCAGCTTAGTTGAGGGGGTCACCTACAATGAGCAGTTCTTC
TRBJ1-5 | NA | TRBV6-1 | once | CASSEGERQPQHF | TGTGCCAGCAGTGAAGGGGAACGCCAGCCCCAGCATTTT